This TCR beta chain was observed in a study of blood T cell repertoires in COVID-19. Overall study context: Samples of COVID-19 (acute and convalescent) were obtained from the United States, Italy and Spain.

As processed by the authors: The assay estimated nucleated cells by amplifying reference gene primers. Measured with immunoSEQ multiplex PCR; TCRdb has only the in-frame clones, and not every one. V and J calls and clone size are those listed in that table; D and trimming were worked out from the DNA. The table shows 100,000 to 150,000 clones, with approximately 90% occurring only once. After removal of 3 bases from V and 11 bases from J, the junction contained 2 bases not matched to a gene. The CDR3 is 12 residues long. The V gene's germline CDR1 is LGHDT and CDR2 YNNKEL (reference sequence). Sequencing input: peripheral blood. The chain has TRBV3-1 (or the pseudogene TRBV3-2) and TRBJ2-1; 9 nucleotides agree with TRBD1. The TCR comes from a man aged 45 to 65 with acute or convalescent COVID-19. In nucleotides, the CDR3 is TGTGCCAGCAGCCAGACAGGGGGAAAGCAGTTCTTC. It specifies CASSQTGGKQFF.